The 15 T cell receptor beta chains given below trace back to one sample, sequenced in a study of blood T cell repertoires in COVID-19. The data were produced by immunoSEQ multiplex PCR, yet TCRdb's version contains in-frame clones alone and is incomplete. The data contain some 200,000 clones, roughly 90% of them seen just once; the ten biggest clones take up just over 2.5%. The sequenced material came from PBMCs or T cells enriched from blood (not recorded which). The source of these receptors is a woman between 25 and 40 years old who had recovered from COVID-19.

The chain has TRBV5-8 and TRBJ2-6; weak D call: TRBD2 (5 bases). V was pared by 4 bases and J by 2 bases, with 10 bases between. Germline V gene sequence: CDR1 SGHTS, CDR2 YDEGEE. There are 15 residues in the CDR3. In nucleotides, the CDR3 is TGTGCCAGCAGCCCGGGGAAGGCTGGGGCCAACGTCCTGACTTTC. Its protein product is CASSPGKAGANVLTF.

This clone showed up just once. V and J are TRBV27 and TRBJ2-7, with TRBD2 matching 9 bases. CDR1 is MNHEY and CDR2 is SMNVEV in the germline V gene (reference sequence). The CDR3 totals 15 residues. The trim removed 3 bases at V and 3 bases at J, leaving 6 bases unmatched. The CDR3 region has the DNA TGTGCCAGCAGTTTTATAGCTAGCGGGGACTACGAGCAGTACTTC. Translating it yields CASSFIASGDYEQYF.

The rearrangement uses TRBV7-9 and TRBJ2-7; maybe TRBD2 (5 bases). Germline V lookup: CDR1 SEHNR, CDR2 FQNEAQ (reference sequence). The CDR3 runs to 15 residues. V was clipped by 5 bases and J by 4 bases, with 18 bases between them. CDR3 residues: CASSAQPASGYEQYF. As DNA, the CDR3 is TGTGCCAGCAGCGCACAACCCGCATCGGGGTACGAGCAGTACTTC.

The V call is TRBV27, the J call TRBJ2-5; 11 bases fit TRBD2. V lost 4 bases, J lost 5 bases, and 3 bases stayed unmatched. The CDR3 is made up of 14 amino acids. Germline V CDR1 and CDR2: MNHEY, SMNVEV (reference sequence). This CDR3 is CASSSSGGTETQYF. CDR3 DNA: TGTGCCAGCAGTTCTAGCGGGGGGACGGAGACCCAGTACTTC.

A single count supports this clone. The chain is built from TRBV7-2 and TRBJ2-7; D might be TRBD1 (6 bases). V lost 2 bases and J 4 bases, leaving 12 bases between the germline ends. CDR3 length equals 14 residues. Looked up from germline, CDR1 is SGHTA and CDR2 is FQGNSA. CDR3 nucleotides: TGTGCCAGCAGCTTAAGTGCAGGGGAGTACGAGCAGTACTTC. This sequence encodes CASSLSAGEYEQYF.

The chain uses TRBV10-3 and TRBJ1-1; 9 bases align to TRBD1. Looked up from germline, CDR1 is ENHRY and CDR2 is SYGVKD. J gave up 4 bases and V 3 bases, and 12 bases lay outside the gene matches. The CDR3 consists of 17 residues. CDR3 in DNA: TGTGCCATCAGTGACGGGACAGGGAAACATTTAAGCACTGAAGCTTTCTTT. It specifies CAISDGTGKHLSTEAFF.

This sequence joins TRBV9 and TRBJ2-1, with D tentatively TRBD2 (6 bases). The V end lost 0 bases, the J end lost 9 bases, and 10 bases lay between the germline ends. The V gene's germline CDR1 is SGDLS and CDR2 YYNGEE. The CDR3 contains 13 residues. CDR3 in amino acids: CASSVGGGLEQFF. CDR3 bases: TGTGCCAGCAGCGTAGGGGGAGGCCTTGAGCAGTTCTTC.

This rearrangement joins TRBV7-9 to TRBJ1-4, with TRBD1 identical over 10 bases. This CDR3 has 15 residues. Germline assignment: CDR1 SEHNR and CDR2 FQNEAQ (reference sequence). Losses at the gene ends were 3 bases for V and 8 bases for J; bases not matched to a gene: 6. The CDR3 sequence: CASSFYGTGDEKLFF. CDR3 nucleotide sequence: TGTGCCAGCAGCTTTTATGGGACAGGGGACGAAAAACTGTTTTTT.

V gene TRBV19 combines with J gene TRBJ1-2; TRBD1 matches at 8 bases. CDR3 size: 13 residues. V lost 3 bases to trimming and J lost 7 bases; unmatched junction nucleotides: 4. The germline gives CDR1 LNHDA, CDR2 SQIVND (reference sequence). The CDR3 DNA sequence: TGTGCCAGTAGTATTCCCGGGACAGGTGGCTACACCTTC. Translation: CASSIPGTGGYTF.

On this clone: A read error may account for a junction end that differs from germline. J is TRBJ2-1 and V is TRBV11-2, with a tentative D call TRBD2 (7 bases). This CDR3 spans 15 amino acids. Looked up from germline, CDR1 is SGHAT and CDR2 is FQNNGV. The CDR3 nucleotides are TGTGCCAGCAGCTTTGGCGGGGGCTCCTCCAATGAGCAGTTCTTC. It specifies CASSFGGGSSNEQFF.

The chain carries TRBV5-1 and TRBJ1-1; no reliable D call. CDR1 is SGHRS, CDR2 YFSETQ, per germline. The CDR3 extends over 16 amino acids. The ends were cut back, 3 bases at V and 1 base at J, with 16 bases in the middle. Here the CDR3 DNA reads TGCGCCAGCAGCTCTGGTGCCGGCCGGGGGAACACTGAAGCTTTCTTT. Translated, it gives CASSSGAGRGNTEAFF.

The chain is built from TRBV15 and TRBJ2-7; 7 bases are shared with TRBD2. CDR3 length: 14 amino acids. Germline CDR1 reads LNHNV; CDR2 reads YYDKDF (reference sequence). V lost 0 bases, J lost 3 bases, and 2 bases stayed unmatched. The CDR3 region is CATSRDRGDYEQYF. The CDR3 bases are TGTGCCACCAGCAGAGACCGGGGGGACTACGAGCAGTACTTC.

The J gene is TRBJ1-2, the V gene TRBV19; D perhaps matches TRBD1 (6 bases). The CDR3 is 14 amino acids. CDR1 is LNHDA, CDR2 SQIVND, per germline (reference sequence). The ends were cut back, 0 bases at V and 8 bases at J, with 13 bases in the middle. The CDR3 spells CASSIEIRGYGYTF. The CDR3 DNA follows: TGTGCCAGTAGTATAGAGATCAGGGGCTACGGCTACACCTTC.

This clone came up a few times. The chain carries TRBV5-4 and TRBJ1-6; possible D gene TRBD1, 5 bases. The CDR3 extends over 16 amino acids. CDR1 is SGHNT and CDR2 is YYREEE in the germline V gene (reference sequence). V gave up 4 bases and J gave up 9 bases, with 20 bases separating them. The DNA for the CDR3 is TGTGCCAGCAGCATTGCCCGCGGGGGAGAGGTTTCACCCCTCCACTTT. The encoded protein is CASSIARGGEVSPLHF.

V usage is TRBV25-1 and J usage is TRBJ1-1; possible D gene TRBD1, 6 bases. The CDR3 consists of 14 residues. Germline lookup yields CDR1 MGHDK and CDR2 SYGVNS. Trimming cost V 4 bases and J 2 bases, with 11 bases left between them. CDR3 coding DNA: TGTGCCAGCAGTGCCCCCAGGGGAAACACTGAAGCTTTCTTT. Encoded protein: CASSAPRGNTEAFF.